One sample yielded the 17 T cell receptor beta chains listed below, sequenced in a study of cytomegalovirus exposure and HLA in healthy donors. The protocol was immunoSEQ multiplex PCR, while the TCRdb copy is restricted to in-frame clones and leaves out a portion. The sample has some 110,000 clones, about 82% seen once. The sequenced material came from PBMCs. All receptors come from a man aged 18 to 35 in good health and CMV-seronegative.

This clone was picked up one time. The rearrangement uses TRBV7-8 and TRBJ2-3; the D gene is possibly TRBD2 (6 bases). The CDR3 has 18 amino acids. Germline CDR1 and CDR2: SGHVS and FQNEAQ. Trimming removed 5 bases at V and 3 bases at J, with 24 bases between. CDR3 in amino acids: CASSPHRLSGDSTDTQYF. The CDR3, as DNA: TGTGCCAGCAGCCCACATCGGTTGTCGGGGGATTCTACAGATACGCAGTATTTT.

The CDR3 protein is CASKVMEGSDTQYF. The CDR3 nucleotides read TGTGCCAGCAAGGTTATGGAGGGATCGGATACGCAGTATTTT. The gene calls are TRBV6-4 and TRBJ2-3, with a possible D match to TRBD2 (6 bases). Trimming pared 7 bases from V and 6 bases from J, leaving 17 bases between. Germline values: CDR1 MRHNA, CDR2 SNTAGT. The CDR3 is 14 amino acids.

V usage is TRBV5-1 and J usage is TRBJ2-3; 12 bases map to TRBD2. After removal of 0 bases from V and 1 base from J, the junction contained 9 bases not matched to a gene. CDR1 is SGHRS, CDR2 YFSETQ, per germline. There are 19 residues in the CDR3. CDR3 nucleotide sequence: TGCGCCAGCAGCTTGGAGGGGCTAGCGGGGGGGCCGGGCACAGATACGCAGTATTTT. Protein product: CASSLEGLAGGPGTDTQYF. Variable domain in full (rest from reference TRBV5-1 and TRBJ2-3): KAGVTQTPRYLIKTRGQQVTLSCSPISGHRSVSWYQQTPGQGLQFLFEYFSETQRNKGNFPGRFSGRQFSNSRSEMNVSTLELGDSALYLCASSLEGLAGGPGTDTQYFGPGTRLTVL.

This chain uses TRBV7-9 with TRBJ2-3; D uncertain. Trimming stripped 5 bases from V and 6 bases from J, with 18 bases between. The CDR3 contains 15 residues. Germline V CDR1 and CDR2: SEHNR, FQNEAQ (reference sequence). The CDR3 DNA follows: TGTGCCAGCAGCCATGGGCGCGTCTCCCCGGATACGCAGTATTTT. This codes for CASSHGRVSPDTQYF.

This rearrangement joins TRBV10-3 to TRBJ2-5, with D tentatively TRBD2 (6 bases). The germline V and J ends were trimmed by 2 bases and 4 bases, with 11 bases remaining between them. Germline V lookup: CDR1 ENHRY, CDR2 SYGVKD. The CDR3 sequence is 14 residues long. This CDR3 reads CAISENRRGETQYF. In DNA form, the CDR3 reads TGTGCCATCAGTGAGAATAGGAGGGGAGAGACCCAGTACTTC.

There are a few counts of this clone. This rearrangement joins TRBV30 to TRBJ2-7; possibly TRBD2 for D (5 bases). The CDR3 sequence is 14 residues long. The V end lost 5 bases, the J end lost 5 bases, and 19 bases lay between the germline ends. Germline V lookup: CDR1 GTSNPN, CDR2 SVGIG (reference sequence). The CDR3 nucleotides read TGTGCCTGGTTGCCGAGCGGCAGCCTGGACGAGCAGTACTTC. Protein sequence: CAWLPSGSLDEQYF.

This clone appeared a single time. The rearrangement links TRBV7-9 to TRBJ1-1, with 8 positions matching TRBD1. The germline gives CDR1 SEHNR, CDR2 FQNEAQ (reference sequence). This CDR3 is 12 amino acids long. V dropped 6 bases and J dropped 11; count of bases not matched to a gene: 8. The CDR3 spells CASRTGDRGAFF. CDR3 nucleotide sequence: TGTGCCAGCAGAACAGGAGACAGGGGCGCTTTCTTT.

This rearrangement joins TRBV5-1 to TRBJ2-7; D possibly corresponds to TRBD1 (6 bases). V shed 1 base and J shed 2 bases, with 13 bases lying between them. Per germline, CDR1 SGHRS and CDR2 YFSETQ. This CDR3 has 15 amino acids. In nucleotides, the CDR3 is TGCGCCAGCAGCTTGTCGACAGGTGTCACCTACGAGCAGTACTTC. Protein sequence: CASSLSTGVTYEQYF.

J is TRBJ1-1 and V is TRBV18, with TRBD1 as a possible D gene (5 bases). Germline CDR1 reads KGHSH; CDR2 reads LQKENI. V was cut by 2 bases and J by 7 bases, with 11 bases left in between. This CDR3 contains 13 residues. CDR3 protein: CASSPGYGGEAFF. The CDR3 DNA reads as TGTGCCAGCTCACCAGGGTACGGGGGTGAAGCTTTCTTT.

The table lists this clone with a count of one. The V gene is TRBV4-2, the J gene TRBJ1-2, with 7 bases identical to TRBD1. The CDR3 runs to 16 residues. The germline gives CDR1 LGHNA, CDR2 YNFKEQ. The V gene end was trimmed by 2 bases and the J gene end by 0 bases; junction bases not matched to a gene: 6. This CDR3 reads CASSQPGTASNYGYTF. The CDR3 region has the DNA TGTGCCAGCAGCCAACCCGGGACAGCCTCTAACTATGGCTACACCTTC.

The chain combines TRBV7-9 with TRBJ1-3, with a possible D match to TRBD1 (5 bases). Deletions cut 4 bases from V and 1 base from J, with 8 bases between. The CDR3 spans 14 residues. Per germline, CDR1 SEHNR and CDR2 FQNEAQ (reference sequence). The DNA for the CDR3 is TGTGCCAGCAGCTCACCAGGGTCTGGAAACACCATATATTTT. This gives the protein CASSSPGSGNTIYF.

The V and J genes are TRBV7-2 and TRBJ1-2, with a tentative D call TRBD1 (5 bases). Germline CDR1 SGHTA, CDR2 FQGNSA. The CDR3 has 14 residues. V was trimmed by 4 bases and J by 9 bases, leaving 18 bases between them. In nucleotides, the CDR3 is TGTGCCAGCAGCTCCACCGGGACGGAGGGTAGCTACACCTTC. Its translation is CASSSTGTEGSYTF.

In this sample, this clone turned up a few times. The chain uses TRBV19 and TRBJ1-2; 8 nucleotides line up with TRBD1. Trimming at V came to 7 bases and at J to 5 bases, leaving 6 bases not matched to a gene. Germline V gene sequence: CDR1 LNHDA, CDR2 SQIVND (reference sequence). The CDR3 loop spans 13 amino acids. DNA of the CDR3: TGTGCCAGTAACCCGGGACAGGATTATGGCTACACCTTC. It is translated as CASNPGQDYGYTF. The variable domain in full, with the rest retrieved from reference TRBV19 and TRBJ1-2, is DGGITQSPKYLFRKEGQNVTLSCEQNLNHDAMYWYRQDPGQGLRLIYYSQIVNDFQKGDIAEGYSVSREKKESFPLTVTSAQKNPTAFYLCASNPGQDYGYTFGSGTRLTVV.

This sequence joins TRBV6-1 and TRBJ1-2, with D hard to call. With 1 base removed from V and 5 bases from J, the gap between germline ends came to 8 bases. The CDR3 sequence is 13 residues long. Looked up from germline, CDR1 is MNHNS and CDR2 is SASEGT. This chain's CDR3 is CASSEENGYGYTF. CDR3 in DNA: TGTGCCAGCAGTGAAGAAAACGGGTATGGCTACACCTTC.

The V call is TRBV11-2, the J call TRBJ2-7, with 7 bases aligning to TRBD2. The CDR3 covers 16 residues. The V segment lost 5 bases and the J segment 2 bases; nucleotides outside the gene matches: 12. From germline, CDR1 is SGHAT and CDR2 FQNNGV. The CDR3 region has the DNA TGTGCCAGCAGCCCTTACCGGGAGGTTTCTACCTACGAGCAGTACTTC. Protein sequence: CASSPYREVSTYEQYF. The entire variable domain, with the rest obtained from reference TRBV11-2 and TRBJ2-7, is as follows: EAGVAQSPRYKIIEKRQSVAFWCNPISGHATLYWYQQILGQGPKLLIQFQNNGVVDDSQLPKDRFSAERLKGVDSTLKIQPAKLEDSAVYLCASSPYREVSTYEQYFGPGTRLTVT.

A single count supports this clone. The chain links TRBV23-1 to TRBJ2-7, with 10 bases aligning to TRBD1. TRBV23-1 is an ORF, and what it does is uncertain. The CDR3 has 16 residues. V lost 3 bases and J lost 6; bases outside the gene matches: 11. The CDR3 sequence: CASSHSGTGDTGEQYF. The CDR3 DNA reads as TGCGCCAGCAGTCACTCTGGGACAGGGGATACGGGCGAGCAGTACTTC.

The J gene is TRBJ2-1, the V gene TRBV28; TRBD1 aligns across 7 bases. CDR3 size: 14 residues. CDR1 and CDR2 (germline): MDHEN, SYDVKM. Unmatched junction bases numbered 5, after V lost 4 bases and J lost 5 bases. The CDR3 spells CASSSHRGNNEQFF. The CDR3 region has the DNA TGTGCCAGCAGTTCCCACAGGGGTAACAATGAGCAGTTCTTC.